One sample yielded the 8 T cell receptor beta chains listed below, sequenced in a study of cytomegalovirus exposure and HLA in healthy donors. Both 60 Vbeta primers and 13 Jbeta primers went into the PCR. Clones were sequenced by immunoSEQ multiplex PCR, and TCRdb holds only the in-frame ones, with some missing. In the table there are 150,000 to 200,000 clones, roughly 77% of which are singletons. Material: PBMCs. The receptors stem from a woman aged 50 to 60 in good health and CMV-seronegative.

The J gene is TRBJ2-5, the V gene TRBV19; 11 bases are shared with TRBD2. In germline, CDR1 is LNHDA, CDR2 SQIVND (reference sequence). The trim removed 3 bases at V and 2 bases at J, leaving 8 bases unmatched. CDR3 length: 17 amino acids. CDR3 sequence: CASSIRGSGGAQETQYF. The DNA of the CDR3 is TGTGCCAGTAGTATCAGGGGTAGCGGGGGGGCACAAGAGACCCAGTACTTC.

The chain's CDR3 is CASSLFRPSRENTEAFF. The CDR3 DNA sequence: TGCGCCAGCAGCTTGTTTCGTCCCTCCAGGGAGAACACTGAAGCTTTCTTT. This chain links TRBV5-1 with TRBJ1-1, with a weak D call TRBD1 (5 bases). This CDR3 comprises 17 residues. V was pared by 1 base and J by 1 base, with 17 bases between. Germline CDR1 and CDR2: SGHRS and YFSETQ.

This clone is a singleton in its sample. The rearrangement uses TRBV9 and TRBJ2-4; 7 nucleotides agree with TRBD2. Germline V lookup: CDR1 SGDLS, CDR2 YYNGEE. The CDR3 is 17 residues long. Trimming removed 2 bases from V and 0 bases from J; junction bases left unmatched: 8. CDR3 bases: TGTGCCAGCAGCGTTAGTGGTTGGGGGGGAGCCAAAAACATTCAGTACTTC. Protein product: CASSVSGWGGAKNIQYF.

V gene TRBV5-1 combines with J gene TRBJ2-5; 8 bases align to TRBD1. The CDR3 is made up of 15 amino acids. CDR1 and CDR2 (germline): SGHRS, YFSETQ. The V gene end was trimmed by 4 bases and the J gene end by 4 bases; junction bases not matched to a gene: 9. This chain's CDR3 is CASSPGQGRGETQYF. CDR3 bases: TGCGCCAGCAGCCCCGGACAGGGCAGGGGAGAGACCCAGTACTTC.

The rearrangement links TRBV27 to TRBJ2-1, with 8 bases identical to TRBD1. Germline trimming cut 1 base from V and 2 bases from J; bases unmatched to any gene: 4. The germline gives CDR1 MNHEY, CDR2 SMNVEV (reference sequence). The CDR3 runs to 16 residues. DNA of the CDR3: TGTGCCAGCAGTTTATTACGGACAGGGACCTACAATGAGCAGTTCTTC. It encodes CASSLLRTGTYNEQFF.

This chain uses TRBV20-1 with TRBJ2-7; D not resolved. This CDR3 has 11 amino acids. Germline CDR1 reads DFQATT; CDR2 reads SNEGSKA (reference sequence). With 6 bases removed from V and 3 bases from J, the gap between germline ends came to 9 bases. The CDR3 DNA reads TGCAGTGCGATAATAGTCTACGAGCAGTACTTC. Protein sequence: CSAIIVYEQYF.

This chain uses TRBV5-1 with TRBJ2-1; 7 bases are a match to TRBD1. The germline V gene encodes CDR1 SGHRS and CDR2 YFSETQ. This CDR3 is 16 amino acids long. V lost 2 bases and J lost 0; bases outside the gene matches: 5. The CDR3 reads CASSLSGQISYNEQFF. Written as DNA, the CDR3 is TGCGCCAGCAGCTTATCGGGACAGATCTCCTACAATGAGCAGTTCTTC.

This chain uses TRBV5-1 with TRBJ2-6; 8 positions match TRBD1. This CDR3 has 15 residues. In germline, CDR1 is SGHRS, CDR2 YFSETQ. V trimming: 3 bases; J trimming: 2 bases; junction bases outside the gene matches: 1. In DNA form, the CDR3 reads TGCGCCAGCAGCTGGACAGGGACTGGGGCCAACGTCCTGACTTTC. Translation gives CASSWTGTGANVLTF. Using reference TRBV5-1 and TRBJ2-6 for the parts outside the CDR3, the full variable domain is KAGVTQTPRYLIKTRGQQVTLSCSPISGHRSVSWYQQTPGQGLQFLFEYFSETQRNKGNFPGRFSGRQFSNSRSEMNVSTLELGDSALYLCASSWTGTGANVLTFGAGSRLTVL.